This T cell receptor beta chain stems from a study of blood T cell repertoires in COVID-19. In the source study's methods: Amplification of reference gene primers provided the estimated nucleated cell counts. The method was immunoSEQ multiplex PCR; TCRdb's version includes in-frame clones alone and lacks a portion of them. The DNA gave D and trimming, while V, J and clone size come from that table. The table lists over 150,000 clones, roughly nine tenths of them singletons, with under 2% in the top ten. Trimming cost V 3 bases and J 5 bases, with 13 bases left between them. There are 15 residues in the CDR3. CDR1 is SGHAT and CDR2 is FQNNGV in the germline V gene.

This clonotype originated in a man younger than 35 who had recovered from COVID-19. This rearrangement joins TRBV11-2 to TRBJ2-2; TRBD1 is a possible D gene (6 bases). Sequencing was carried out using peripheral blood. CDR3 region: CASSFLQGATGELFF. In nucleotides, the CDR3 is TGTGCCAGCAGCTTTCTACAGGGTGCTACCGGGGAGCTGTTTTTT.